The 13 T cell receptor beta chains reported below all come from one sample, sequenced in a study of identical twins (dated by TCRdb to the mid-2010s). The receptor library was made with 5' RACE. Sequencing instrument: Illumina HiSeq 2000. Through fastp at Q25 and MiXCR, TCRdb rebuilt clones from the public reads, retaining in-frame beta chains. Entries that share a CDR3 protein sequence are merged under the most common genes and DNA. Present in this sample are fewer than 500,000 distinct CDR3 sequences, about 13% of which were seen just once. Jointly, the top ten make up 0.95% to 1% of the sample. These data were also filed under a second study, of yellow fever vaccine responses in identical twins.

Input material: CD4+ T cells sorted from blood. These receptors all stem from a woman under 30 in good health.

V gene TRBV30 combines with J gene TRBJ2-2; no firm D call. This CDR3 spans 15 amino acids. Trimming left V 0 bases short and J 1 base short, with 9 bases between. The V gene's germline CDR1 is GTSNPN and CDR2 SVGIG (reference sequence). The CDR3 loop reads CAWSVGLLNTGELFF. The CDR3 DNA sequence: TGTGCCTGGAGTGTAGGCCTCTTGAACACCGGGGAGCTGTTTTTT.

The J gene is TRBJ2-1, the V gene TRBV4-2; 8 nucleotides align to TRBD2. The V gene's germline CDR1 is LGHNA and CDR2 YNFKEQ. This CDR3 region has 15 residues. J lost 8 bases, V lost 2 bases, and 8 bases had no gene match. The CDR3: CASSQTARGEYEQFF. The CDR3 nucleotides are TGTGCCAGCAGCCAAACGGCGCGGGGGGAGTATGAGCAGTTCTTC.

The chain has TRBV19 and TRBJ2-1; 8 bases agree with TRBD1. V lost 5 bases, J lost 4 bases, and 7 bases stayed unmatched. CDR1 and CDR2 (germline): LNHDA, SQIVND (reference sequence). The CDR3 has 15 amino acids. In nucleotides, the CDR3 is TGTGCCAGTAGTCTTCCCGGGACAGGATACAATGAGCAGTTCTTC. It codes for CASSLPGTGYNEQFF.

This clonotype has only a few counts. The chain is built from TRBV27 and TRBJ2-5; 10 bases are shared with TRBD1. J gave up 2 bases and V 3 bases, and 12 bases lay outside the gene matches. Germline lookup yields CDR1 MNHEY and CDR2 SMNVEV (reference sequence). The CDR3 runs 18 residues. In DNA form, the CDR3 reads TGTGCCAGCAGTTTTGGGGGGACAGGGGTGTATGGGCAAGAGACCCAGTACTTC. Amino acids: CASSFGGTGVYGQETQYF.

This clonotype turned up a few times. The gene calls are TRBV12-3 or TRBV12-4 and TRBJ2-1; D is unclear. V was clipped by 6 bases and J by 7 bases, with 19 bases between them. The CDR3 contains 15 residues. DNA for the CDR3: TGTGCCAGCAGCCTGCCCCGGTTACCCCGGAATGAGCAGTTCTTC. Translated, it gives CASSLPRLPRNEQFF.

The CDR3 region has the DNA TGTGCCAGTAGTGCCGGACAGAGCACAGATACGCAGTATTTT. It specifies CASSAGQSTDTQYF. The chain recombines TRBV19 with TRBJ2-3; TRBD1 might be the D (6 bases). Trimming shortened V by 5 bases and J by 0 bases, and 9 bases separated the two germline ends. CDR3 length: 14 amino acids. Germline CDR1 reads LNHDA; CDR2 reads SQIVND (reference sequence).

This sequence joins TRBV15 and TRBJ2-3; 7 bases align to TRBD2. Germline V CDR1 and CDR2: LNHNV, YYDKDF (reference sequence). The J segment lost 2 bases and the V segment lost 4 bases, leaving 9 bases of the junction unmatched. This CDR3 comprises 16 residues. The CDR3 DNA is TGTGCCACCAGCACCCGGACTAGTTCATACACAGATACGCAGTATTTT. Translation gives CATSTRTSSYTDTQYF.

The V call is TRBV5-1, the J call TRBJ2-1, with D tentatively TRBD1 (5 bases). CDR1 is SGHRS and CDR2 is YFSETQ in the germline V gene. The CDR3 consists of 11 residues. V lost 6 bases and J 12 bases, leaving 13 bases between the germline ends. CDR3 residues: CASKGAPGQFF. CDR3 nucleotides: TGCGCCAGCAAAGGGGCCCCGGGGCAGTTCTTC.

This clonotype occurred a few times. The CDR3 DNA reads TGTGCCAGCAGGCTCGGACTAGCCCTGGGGGGGACCCAGTACTTC. It translates to CASRLGLALGGTQYF. V is TRBV6-1 and J is TRBJ2-5, with 8 bases matching TRBD2. This CDR3 is 15 amino acids long. Germline assignment: CDR1 MNHNS and CDR2 SASEGT. The trim removed 6 bases at V and 7 bases at J, leaving 13 bases unmatched.

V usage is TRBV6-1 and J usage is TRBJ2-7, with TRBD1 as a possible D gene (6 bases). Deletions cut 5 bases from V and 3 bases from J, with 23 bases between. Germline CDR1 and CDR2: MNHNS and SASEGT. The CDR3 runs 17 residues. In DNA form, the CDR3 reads TGTGCCAGCAGTCCTATCCCGGACAGTCCCAACATCTACGAGCAGTACTTC. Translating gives CASSPIPDSPNIYEQYF.

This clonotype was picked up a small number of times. In nucleotides, the CDR3 is TGTGCCAGCAGCTCGCGGACTAGCGGACAAGAGACCCAGTACTTC. Its translation: CASSSRTSGQETQYF. This chain links TRBV5-5 with TRBJ2-5; 10 nucleotides line up with TRBD2. CDR1 is SGHKS and CDR2 is YYEKEE in the germline V gene (reference sequence). The V segment lost 3 bases and the J segment 2 bases; nucleotides outside the gene matches: 4. The CDR3 has 15 residues.

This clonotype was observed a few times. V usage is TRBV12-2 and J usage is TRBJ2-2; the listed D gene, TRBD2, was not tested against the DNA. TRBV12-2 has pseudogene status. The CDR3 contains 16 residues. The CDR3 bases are TGTGCAAGTCGCTCGATCGGCAGGGAGAACACCGGGGAGCTGTTTTTT. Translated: CASRSIGRENTGELFF.

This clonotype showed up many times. The CDR3 DNA reads as TGTGCCAGCAGCCAGCGGCTAGATGAGCAGTTCTTC. Amino acids: CASSQRLDEQFF. The V and J genes are TRBV3-1 and TRBJ2-1; D is unclear. The CDR3 sequence is 12 residues long. Trimming left V 3 bases short and J 8 bases short, with 8 bases between. The germline V gene encodes CDR1 LGHDT and CDR2 YNNKEL (reference sequence).